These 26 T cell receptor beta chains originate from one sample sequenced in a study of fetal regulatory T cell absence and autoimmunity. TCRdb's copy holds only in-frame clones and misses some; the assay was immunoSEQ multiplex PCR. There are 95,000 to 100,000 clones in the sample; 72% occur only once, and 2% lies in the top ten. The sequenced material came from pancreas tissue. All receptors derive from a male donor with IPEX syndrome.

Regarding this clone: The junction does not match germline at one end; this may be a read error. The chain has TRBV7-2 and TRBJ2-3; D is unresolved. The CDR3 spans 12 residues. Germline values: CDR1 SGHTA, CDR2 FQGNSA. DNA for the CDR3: TGTGCCAGCAGCTTATTAGTAGATGCGCAGTATTTT. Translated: CASSLLVDAQYF.

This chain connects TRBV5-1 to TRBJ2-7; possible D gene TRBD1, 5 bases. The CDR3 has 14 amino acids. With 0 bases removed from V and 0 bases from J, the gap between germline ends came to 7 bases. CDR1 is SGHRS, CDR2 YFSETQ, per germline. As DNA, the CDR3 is TGCGCCAGCAGCTTGGAGGGGATCTCCTACGAGCAGTACTTC. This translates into CASSLEGISYEQYF.

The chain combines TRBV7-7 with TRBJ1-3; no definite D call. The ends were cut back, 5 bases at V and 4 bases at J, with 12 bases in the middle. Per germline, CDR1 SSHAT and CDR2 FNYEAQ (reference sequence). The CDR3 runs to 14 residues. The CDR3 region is CASSHSTYGNTIYF. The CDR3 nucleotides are TGTGCCAGCAGCCACTCGACTTACGGAAACACCATATATTTT.

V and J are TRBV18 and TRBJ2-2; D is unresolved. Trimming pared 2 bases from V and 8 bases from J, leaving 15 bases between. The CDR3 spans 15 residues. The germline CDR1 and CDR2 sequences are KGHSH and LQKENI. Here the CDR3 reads CASSPGLPSGGELFF. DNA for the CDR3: TGTGCCAGCTCACCAGGCCTACCCTCCGGTGGGGAGCTGTTTTTT.

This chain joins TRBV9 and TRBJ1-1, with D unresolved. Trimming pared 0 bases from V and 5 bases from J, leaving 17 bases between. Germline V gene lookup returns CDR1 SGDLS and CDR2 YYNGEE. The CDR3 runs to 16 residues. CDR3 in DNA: TGTGCCAGCAGCGTAGATGCGGGGTGGGAATGGACTGAAGCTTTCTTT. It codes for CASSVDAGWEWTEAFF.

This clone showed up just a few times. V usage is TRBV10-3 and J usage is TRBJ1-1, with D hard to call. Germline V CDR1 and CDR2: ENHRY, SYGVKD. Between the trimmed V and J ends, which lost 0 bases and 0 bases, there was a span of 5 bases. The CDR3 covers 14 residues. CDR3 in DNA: TGTGCCATCAGTGAGTCCGGTATGAACACTGAAGCTTTCTTT. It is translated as CAISESGMNTEAFF.

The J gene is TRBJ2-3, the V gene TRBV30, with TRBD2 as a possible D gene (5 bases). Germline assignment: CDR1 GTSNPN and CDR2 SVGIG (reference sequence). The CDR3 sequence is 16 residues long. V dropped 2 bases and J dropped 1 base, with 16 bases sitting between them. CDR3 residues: CAWSRGMNSGTDTQYF. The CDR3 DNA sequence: TGTGCCTGGAGTCGAGGGATGAATTCAGGCACAGATACGCAGTATTTT.

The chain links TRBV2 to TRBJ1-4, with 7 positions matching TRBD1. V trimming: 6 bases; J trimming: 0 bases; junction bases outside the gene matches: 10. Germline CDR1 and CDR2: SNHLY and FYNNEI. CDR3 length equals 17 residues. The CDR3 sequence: CASSPPGQSTTNEKLFF. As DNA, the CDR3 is TGTGCCAGCAGCCCCCCGGGACAGAGTACAACTAATGAAAAACTGTTTTTT.

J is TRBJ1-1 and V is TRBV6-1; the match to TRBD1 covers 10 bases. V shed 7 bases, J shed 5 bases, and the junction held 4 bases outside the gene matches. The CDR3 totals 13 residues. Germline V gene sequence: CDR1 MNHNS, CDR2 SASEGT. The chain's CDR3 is CASTTGGGTEAFF. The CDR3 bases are TGTGCCAGCACGACAGGGGGCGGAACTGAAGCTTTCTTT.

In nucleotides, the CDR3 is TGCGCCAGCAGCCAAGTCCCCTCTGGGGCCAACGTCCTGACTTTC. Protein product: CASSQVPSGANVLTF. V gene TRBV4-3 combines with J gene TRBJ2-6; D is ambiguous. Germline V gene lookup returns CDR1 LGHNA and CDR2 YSLEER. This CDR3 spans 15 amino acids. Trimming stripped 1 base from V and 0 bases from J, with 4 bases between.

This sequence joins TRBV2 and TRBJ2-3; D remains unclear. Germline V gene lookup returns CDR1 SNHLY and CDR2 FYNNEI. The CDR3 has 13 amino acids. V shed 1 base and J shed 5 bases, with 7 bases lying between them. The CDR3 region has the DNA TGTGCCAGCAGTGAAGGGGTGGAAGATACGCAGTATTTT. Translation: CASSEGVEDTQYF.

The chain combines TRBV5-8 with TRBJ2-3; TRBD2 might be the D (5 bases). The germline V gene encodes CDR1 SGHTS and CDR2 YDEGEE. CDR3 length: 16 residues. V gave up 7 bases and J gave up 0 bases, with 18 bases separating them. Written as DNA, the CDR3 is TGTGCCAGCCGACTCAAAGCGGACCCGAGCACAGATACGCAGTATTTT. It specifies CASRLKADPSTDTQYF.

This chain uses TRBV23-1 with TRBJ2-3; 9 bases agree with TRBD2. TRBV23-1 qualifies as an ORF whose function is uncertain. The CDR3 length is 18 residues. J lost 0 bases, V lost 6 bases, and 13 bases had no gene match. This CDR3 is CASSQPRAGGPSTDTQYF. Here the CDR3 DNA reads TGCGCCAGCAGCCAACCCCGGGCGGGGGGGCCAAGCACAGATACGCAGTATTTT.

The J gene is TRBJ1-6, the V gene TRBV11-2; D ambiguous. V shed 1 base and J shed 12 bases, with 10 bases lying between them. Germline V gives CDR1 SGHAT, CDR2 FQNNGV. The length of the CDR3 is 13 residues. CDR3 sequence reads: CASSLGSHLPLHF. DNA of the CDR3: TGTGCCAGCAGCTTAGGAAGCCATTTACCCCTCCACTTT.

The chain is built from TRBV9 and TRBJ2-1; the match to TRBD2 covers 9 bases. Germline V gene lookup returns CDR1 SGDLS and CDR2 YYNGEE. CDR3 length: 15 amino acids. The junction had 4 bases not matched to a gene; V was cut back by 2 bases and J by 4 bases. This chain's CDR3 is CASSVGLARYNEQFF. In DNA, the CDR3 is TGTGCCAGCAGCGTTGGACTAGCGAGATACAATGAGCAGTTCTTC.

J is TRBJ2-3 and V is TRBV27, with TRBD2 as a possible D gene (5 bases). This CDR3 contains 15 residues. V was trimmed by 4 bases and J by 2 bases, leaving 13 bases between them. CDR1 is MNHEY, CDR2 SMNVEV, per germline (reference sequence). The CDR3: CASSSNLASTDTQYF. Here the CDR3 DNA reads TGTGCCAGCAGTTCAAACCTAGCATCCACAGATACGCAGTATTTT.

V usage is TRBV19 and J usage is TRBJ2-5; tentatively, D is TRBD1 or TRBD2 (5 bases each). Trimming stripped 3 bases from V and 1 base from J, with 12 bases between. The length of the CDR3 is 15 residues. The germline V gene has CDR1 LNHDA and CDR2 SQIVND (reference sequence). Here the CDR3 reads CASSMAKGPQETQYF. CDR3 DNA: TGTGCCAGTAGTATGGCTAAGGGACCCCAAGAGACCCAGTACTTC.

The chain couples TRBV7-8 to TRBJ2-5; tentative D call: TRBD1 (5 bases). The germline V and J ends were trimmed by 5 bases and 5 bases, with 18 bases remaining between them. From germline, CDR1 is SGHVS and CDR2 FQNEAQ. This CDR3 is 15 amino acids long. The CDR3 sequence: CASSLKRGRWETQYF. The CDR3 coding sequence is TGTGCCAGCAGCCTGAAAAGGGGCCGGTGGGAGACCCAGTACTTC.

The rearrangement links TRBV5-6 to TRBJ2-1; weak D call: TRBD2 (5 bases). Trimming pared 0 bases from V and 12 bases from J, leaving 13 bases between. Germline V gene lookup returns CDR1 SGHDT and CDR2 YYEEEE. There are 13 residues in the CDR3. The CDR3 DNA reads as TGTGCCAGCAGCTTGGCCCTCGGGGTGGGGCAGTTCTTC. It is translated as CASSLALGVGQFF.

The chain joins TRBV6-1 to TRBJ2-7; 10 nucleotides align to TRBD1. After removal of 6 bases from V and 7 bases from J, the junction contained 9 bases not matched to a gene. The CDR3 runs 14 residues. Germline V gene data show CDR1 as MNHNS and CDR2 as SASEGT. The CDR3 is CASSVLGQGNEQYF. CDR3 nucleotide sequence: TGTGCCAGCAGCGTCCTGGGACAGGGGAATGAGCAGTACTTC.

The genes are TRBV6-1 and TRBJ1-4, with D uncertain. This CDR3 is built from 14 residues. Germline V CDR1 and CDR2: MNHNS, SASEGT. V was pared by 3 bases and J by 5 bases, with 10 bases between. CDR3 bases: TGTGCCAGCAGTGATCTGGCGGCGAATGAAAAACTGTTTTTT. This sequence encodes CASSDLAANEKLFF.

Written as DNA, the CDR3 is TGTGCCAGCATTGGGGAACGGGACATTCCCCTTAGCAATCAGCCCCAGCATTTT. This translates into CASIGERDIPLSNQPQHF. The chain employs TRBV6-4 and TRBJ1-5; TRBD1 is a possible D gene (6 bases). This CDR3 is built from 18 residues. V lost 7 bases and J lost 0, with 22 bases in between. Germline CDR1 and CDR2: MRHNA and SNTAGT.

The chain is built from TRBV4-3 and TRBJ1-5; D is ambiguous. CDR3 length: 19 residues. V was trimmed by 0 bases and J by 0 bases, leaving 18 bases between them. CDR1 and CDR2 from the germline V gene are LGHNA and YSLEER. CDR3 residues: CASSQDLGPAGYSNQPQHF. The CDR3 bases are TGCGCCAGCAGCCAAGATCTAGGTCCCGCAGGTTATAGCAATCAGCCCCAGCATTTT.

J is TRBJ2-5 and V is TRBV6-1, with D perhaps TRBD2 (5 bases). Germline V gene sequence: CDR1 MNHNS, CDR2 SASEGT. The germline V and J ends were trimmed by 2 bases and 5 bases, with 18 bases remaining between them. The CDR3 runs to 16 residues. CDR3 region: CASSEPHREPWETQYF. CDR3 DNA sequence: TGTGCCAGCAGTGAACCCCACCGGGAACCATGGGAGACCCAGTACTTC.

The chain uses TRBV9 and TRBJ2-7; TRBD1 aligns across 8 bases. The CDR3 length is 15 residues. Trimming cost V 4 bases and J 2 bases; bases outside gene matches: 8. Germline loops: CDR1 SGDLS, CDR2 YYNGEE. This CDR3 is CASSRSGGWTYEQYF. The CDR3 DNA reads TGTGCCAGCAGCCGCTCAGGGGGCTGGACCTACGAGCAGTACTTC.

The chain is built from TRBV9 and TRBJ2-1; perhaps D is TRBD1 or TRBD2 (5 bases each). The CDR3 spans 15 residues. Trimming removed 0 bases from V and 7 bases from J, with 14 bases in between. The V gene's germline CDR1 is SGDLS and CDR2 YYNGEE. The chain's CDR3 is CASSVAQGPWNEQFF. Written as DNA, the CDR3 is TGTGCCAGCAGCGTAGCCCAGGGACCTTGGAATGAGCAGTTCTTC.